Described below is a single TCR beta chain sequence and its context. This sample was taken from a study of blood T cell repertoires in COVID-19. Per the authors' pipeline: Reference gene primer amplification gave nucleated cell count estimates. TCRdb keeps only in-frame clones here, not all; method: immunoSEQ multiplex PCR. That table is the source of V, J and clone size, and D and trimming were worked out from the DNA. This sample has some 500,000 clones, with roughly nine tenths found just once. What was sequenced was peripheral blood. The TCR originated in a woman in her forties or fifties with COVID-19, enrolled during active disease.

CDR3 residues: CASSISSGSQHF. CDR3 bases: TGTGCCAGCAGTATCAGCTCAGGCTCTCAGCATTTT. J is TRBJ1-5 and V is TRBV12-3 or TRBV12-4; D unresolved. CDR3 length equals 12 residues. V was cut by 5 bases and J by 13 bases, with 15 bases left in between.